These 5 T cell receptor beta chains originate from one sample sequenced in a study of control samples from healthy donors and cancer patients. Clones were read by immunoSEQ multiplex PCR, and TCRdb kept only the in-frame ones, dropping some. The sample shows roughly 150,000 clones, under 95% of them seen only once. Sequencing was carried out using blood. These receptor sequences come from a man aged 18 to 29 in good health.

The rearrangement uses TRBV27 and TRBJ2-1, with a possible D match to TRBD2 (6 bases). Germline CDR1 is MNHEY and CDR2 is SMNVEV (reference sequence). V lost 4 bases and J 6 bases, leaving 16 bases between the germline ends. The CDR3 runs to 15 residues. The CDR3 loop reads CASSSPFVAVNEQFF. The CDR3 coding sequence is TGTGCCAGCAGTTCCCCCTTCGTAGCGGTCAATGAGCAGTTCTTC.

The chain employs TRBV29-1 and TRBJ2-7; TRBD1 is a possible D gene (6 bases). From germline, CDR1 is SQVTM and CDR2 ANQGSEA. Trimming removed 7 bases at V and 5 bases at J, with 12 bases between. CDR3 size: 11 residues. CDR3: CSAWDIDEQYF. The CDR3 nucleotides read TGCAGCGCCTGGGACATTGACGAGCAGTACTTC.

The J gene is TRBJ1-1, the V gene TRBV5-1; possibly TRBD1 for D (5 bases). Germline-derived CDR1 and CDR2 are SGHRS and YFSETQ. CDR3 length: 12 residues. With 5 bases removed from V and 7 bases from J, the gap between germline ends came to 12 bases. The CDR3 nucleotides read TGCGCCAGCAGTCCCAGGGAGGGTGAAGCTTTCTTT. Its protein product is CASSPREGEAFF.

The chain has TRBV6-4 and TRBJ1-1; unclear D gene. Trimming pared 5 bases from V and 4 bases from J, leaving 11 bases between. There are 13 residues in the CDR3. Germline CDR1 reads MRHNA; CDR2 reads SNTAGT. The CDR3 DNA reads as TGTGCCAGCAGTTCCGGGCAGTCCACTGAAGCTTTCTTT. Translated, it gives CASSSGQSTEAFF.

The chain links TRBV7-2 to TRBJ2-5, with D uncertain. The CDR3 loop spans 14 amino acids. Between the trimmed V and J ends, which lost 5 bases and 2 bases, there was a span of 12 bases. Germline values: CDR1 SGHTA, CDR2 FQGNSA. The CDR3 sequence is CASSPDGLQETQYF. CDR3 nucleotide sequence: TGTGCCAGCAGCCCCGACGGCCTACAAGAGACCCAGTACTTC.